A single sample gave rise to the 8 T cell receptor beta chains below, sequenced in a study of cytomegalovirus exposure and HLA in healthy donors. Primers included in the PCR were 60 Vbeta and 13 Jbeta primers. Some clones are missing from TCRdb's copy, which holds only in-frame ones; the method was immunoSEQ multiplex PCR. The sample lists 150,000 to 200,000 clones; around 73% were seen once. Sequenced: PBMCs. The receptors were sampled from a man aged 60 to 75 in good health and CMV-seronegative.

The genes are TRBV19 and TRBJ1-6; 8 bases are a match to TRBD1. The CDR3 is 15 amino acids. Germline values: CDR1 LNHDA, CDR2 SQIVND (reference sequence). Trimming removed 5 bases from V and 8 bases from J; junction bases left unmatched: 8. DNA for the CDR3: TGTGCCAGTAGTGGTCACAGGGGGAAGGATTCACCCCTCCACTTT. It is translated as CASSGHRGKDSPLHF.

The rearrangement joins TRBV5-1 to TRBJ2-7; D may be TRBD2 (7 bases). The CDR3 is 16 residues long. The germline V gene has CDR1 SGHRS and CDR2 YFSETQ. V lost 3 bases to trimming and J lost 2 bases, with 18 bases between them. CDR3 loop: CASSSGGGQGPYEQYF. DNA for the CDR3: TGCGCCAGCAGCTCGGGGGGCGGCCAGGGCCCCTACGAGCAGTACTTC.

The chain employs TRBV4-1 and TRBJ1-1, with 9 bases matching TRBD1. The V and J ends lost 6 bases and 7 bases, in that order; junction bases with no gene match: 6. CDR3 length equals 13 residues. The germline V gene encodes CDR1 MGHRA and CDR2 YSYEKL. The CDR3 DNA follows: TGCGCCAGCAGGCCTGTGGGACAGGGTGAAGCTTTCTTT. Amino acid sequence: CASRPVGQGEAFF.

This clone was counted a few times. V and J are TRBV6-6 and TRBJ2-1, with 7 bases lining up with TRBD1. The CDR3 length is 14 residues. The J segment lost 0 bases and the V segment lost 8 bases, leaving 4 bases of the junction unmatched. The germline V gene has CDR1 MNHNY and CDR2 SVGAGI (reference sequence). The CDR3 DNA is TGTGCCAGCGGGACAGACCACTCCTACAATGAGCAGTTCTTC. It encodes CASGTDHSYNEQFF.

The V call is TRBV19, the J call TRBJ2-7; 12 bases line up with TRBD2. Germline trimming cut 5 bases from V and 0 bases from J; bases unmatched to any gene: 2. The germline CDR1 and CDR2 sequences are LNHDA and SQIVND (reference sequence). The CDR3 runs 15 residues. This chain's CDR3 is CASSLAGGYSYEQYF. The CDR3 DNA follows: TGTGCCAGTAGTCTAGCGGGAGGGTACTCCTACGAGCAGTACTTC.

The chain has TRBV28 and TRBJ2-1, with unresolved D. The CDR3 is made up of 14 amino acids. Per the germline V gene, CDR1 is MDHEN and CDR2 is SYDVKM. V gave up 6 bases and J gave up 0 bases, with 9 bases separating them. DNA of the CDR3: TGTGCCAGCAGGCTCCATAGCTCCTACAATGAGCAGTTCTTC. Protein: CASRLHSSYNEQFF.

DNA of the CDR3: TGTGCCAGCAGTTTCGGGAGCGGAACTAGCACAGATACGCAGTATTTT. It codes for CASSFGSGTSTDTQYF. The chain links TRBV28 to TRBJ2-3; D may be TRBD2 (6 bases). The germline V gene has CDR1 MDHEN and CDR2 SYDVKM. V lost 3 bases, J lost 0 bases, and 13 bases lay in between. CDR3 size: 16 residues.

This chain joins TRBV19 and TRBJ1-3, with a possible D match to TRBD1 (6 bases). V dropped 6 bases and J dropped 4 bases, with 10 bases sitting between them. The CDR3 runs 13 residues. Germline CDR1 and CDR2: LNHDA and SQIVND (reference sequence). For the CDR3, the DNA is TGTGCCAGTAGCATGACAGGCGGAAACACCATATATTTT. Protein: CASSMTGGNTIYF.